This T cell receptor (beta chain) was identified in a study of PD-L1 blockade in urothelial cancer. Study-wide context: Males with bladder-origin urothelial cancer constituted about nine tenths of the roughly 30 patients. Samples came from 3 weeks, at the second dose, and 6 weeks into treatment. Typically, measured as a median, blood samples had 130,000 to 150,000 T cells.

The CDR3 has 16 amino acids. From germline, CDR1 is SGHRS and CDR2 YFSETQ. V shed 4 bases and J 1 base; nucleotides not matched to a gene: 7. Notes on this clone: Antigen specificity is unknown.

General study points: TCR clonality was measured in pretreatment peripheral blood. Clonality below the median predicted better survival.

Sequenced by immunoSEQ multiplex PCR; TCRdb stores in-frame clones only, minus some. The profile shows some 71,000 clones, approximately 88% of them singletons. V usage is TRBV5-1 and J usage is TRBJ2-5; 10 positions agree with TRBD2. The material was PBMCs, obtained around atezolizumab (anti-PD-L1) treatment. The source of this sequence is a man in his 60s with urothelial cancer. CDR3 DNA sequence: TGCGCCAGCAGCCGAACCGGGACTAGCGTCCAAGAGACCCAGTACTTC. Protein sequence: CASSRTGTSVQETQYF.